This TCR beta chain was found in a study of T-cell memory formation after mild COVID-19. Background on the study: Largely donor-specific sequence clusters came from a couple of donors. Findings of the study overall: Clones that contracted clustered mainly in CM and EM if CD4+ and in EMRA if CD8+. For second-wave clones that peaked at day 37, SARS-CoV-2 specificity went unverified. Day 15 to 85 contracting clones showed balanced CD4/CD8; later expanders leaned CD4+.

From germline, CDR1 is SGHRS and CDR2 YFSETQ. The CDR3 has 16 residues. V shed 0 bases and J 4 bases; nucleotides not matched to a gene: 7. A single record per CDR3 protein comes from TCRdb applying MiXCR to the 5' RACE reads. The profile covers approximately 480,000 distinct CDR3 sequences, with around a sixth appearing a single time and around an eighth taken by the ten largest. Comment on this clonotype: Its antigen is unidentified.

Specimen: PBMCs or a T cell subset sorted from them (not recorded which). The J gene is TRBJ2-7, the V gene TRBV5-1; 10 positions match TRBD2. This sequence originates from an adult woman who had mild COVID-19 (a few samples of this study predate the infection). Cell type and time point are not known. The CDR3 region is CASSLGLAGVGYEQYF. DNA for the CDR3: TGCGCCAGCAGCTTGGGGCTAGCGGGAGTCGGTTACGAGCAGTACTTC.